This T cell receptor beta chain was sequenced during a study of regulatory T cells in long-lasting Graves disease. Study findings and constraints: Persistent disease showed a preference for TRBV28, TRBJ1-2 and TRBJ2-5. Persistent Graves' patients showed less TCR diversity than newly diagnosed ones.

The CDR3 length is 14 residues. CDR1 is SGHNT and CDR2 is YENEEA in the germline V gene. Trimming stripped 2 bases from V and 0 bases from J, with 5 bases between. Library construction for TCR beta used iRepertoire HTBI primers and Arm-PCR of CDR3 regions. Using its own MiXCR run on the multiplex PCR reads, TCRdb lists one record per CDR3 protein. The sample carries 250,000 to 300,000 distinct CDR3 sequences, 15% to 20% recorded once. This clonotype was counted ten times or more. Its antigen is undetermined. This sample's time point: newly diagnosed GD, antithyroid drugs for less than 3 months. Researchers made the TCR library from RNA that was extracted from PBMCs. The same sample was also studied in work on T cells in Graves' hyperthyroidism and ophthalmopathy. That study reports: Aged 18 to 65, the patients had hyperthyroidism that was newly diagnosed and had lasted under 2 months. Using the HTBI primer set, a first-round RT-PCR was run on the TCR CDR3.

The TCR comes from a young woman with Graves disease. The input for sequencing was peripheral blood mononuclear cells (PBMCs), taken at new diagnosis, from a patient treated with antithyroid drugs. This chain links TRBV11-3 with TRBJ2-1; D gene uncertain. In DNA, the CDR3 is TGTGCCAGCAGCTTAACCTTCTCCTACAATGAGCAGTTCTTC. This sequence encodes CASSLTFSYNEQFF.